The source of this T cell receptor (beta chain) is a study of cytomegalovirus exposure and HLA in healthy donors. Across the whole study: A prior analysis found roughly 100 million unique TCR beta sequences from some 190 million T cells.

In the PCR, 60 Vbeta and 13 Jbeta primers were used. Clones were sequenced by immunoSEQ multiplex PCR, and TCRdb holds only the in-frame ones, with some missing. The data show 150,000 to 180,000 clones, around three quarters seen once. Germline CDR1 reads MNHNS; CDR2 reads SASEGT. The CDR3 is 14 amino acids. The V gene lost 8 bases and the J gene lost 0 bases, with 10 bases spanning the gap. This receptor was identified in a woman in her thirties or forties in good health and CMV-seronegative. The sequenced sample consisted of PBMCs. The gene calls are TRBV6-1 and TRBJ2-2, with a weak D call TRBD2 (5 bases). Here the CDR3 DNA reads TGTGCCAGCTTAGGGAGAACGAACACCGGGGAGCTGTTTTTT. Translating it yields CASLGRTNTGELFF.